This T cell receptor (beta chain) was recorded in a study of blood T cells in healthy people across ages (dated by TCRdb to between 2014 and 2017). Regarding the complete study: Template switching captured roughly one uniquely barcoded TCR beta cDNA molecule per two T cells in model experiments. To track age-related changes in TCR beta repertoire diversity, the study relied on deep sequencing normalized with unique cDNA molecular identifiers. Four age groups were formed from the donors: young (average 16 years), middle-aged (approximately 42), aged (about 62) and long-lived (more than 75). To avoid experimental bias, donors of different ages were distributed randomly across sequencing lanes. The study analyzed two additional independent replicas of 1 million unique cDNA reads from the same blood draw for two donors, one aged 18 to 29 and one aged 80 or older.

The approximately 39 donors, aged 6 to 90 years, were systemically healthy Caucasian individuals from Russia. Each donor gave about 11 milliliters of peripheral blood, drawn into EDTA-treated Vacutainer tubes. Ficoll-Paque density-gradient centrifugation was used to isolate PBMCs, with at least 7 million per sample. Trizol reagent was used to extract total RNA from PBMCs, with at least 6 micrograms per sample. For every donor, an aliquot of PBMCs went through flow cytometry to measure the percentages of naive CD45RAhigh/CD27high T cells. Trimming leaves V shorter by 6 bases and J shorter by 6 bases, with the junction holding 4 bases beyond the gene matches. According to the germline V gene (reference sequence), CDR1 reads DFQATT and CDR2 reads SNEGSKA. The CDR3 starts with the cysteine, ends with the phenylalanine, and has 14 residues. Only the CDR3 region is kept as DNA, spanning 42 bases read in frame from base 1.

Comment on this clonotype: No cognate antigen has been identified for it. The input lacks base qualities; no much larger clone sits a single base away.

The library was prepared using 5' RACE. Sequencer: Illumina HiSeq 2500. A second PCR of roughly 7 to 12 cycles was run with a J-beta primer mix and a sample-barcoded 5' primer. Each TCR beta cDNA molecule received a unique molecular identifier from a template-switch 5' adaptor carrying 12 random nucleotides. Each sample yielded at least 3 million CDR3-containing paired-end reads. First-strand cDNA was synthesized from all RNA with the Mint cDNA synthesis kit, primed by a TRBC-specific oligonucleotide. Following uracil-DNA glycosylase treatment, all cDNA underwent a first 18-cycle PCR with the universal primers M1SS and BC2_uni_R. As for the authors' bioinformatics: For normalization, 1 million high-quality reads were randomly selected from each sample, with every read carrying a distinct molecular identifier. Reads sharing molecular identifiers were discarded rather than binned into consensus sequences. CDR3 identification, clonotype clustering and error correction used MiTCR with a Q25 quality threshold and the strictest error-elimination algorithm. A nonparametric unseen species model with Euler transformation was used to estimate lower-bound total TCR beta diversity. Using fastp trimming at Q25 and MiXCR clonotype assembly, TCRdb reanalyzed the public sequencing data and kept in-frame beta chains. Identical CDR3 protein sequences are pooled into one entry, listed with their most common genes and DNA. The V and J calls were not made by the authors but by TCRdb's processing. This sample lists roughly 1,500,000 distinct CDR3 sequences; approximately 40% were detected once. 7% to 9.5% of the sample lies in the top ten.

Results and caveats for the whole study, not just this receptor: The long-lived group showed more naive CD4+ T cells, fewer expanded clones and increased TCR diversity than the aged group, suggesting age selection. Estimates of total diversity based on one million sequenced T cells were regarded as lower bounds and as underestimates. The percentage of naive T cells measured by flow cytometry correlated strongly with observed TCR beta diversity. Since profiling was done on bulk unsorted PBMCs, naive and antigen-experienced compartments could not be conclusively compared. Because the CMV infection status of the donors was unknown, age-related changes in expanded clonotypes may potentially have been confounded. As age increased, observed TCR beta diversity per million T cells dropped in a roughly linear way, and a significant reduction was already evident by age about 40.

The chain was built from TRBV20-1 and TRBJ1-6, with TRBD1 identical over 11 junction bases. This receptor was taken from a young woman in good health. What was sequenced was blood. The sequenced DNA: TGCAGTGCAGGGACAGGGGGTCCTAATTCACCCCTCCACTTT. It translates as CSAGTGGPNSPLHF.